These T cell receptor beta chains were read from a single sample in a study of beta chain features in type 1 diabetes. Generated by immunoSEQ multiplex PCR, the TCRdb table keeps only in-frame clones and is missing some. Of 350,000 to 450,000 clones listed, around 15% were seen once; the top ten hold around 0.02%. The sequencing input was naive CD4+ T cells from blood. The receptors were sampled from a young woman in good health. The CDR3 runs from the conserved cysteine through the conserved F or W. The order of the fields is J gene, D gene, clone size, V gene, CDR3 DNA, CDR3 protein. The D gene is left open where the match is weak. Size values are once, few and many counts, or a class for expanded clones, and some rows have none.

J gene: TRBJ1-2
D gene: NA
clone size: few
V gene: TRBV5-1
CDR3 DNA: TGCGCCAGCAGCTTCGGGGAGAGTGGCTACACCTTC
CDR3 protein: CASSFGESGYTF

J gene: TRBJ2-7
D gene: NA
clone size: NA
V gene: TRBV18
CDR3 DNA: TGTGCCAGCTCACCAAAACAGGTGGAGCACGAGCAGTACTTC
CDR3 protein: CASSPKQVEHEQYF

J gene: TRBJ1-5
D gene: TRBD1
clone size: NA
V gene: TRBV2
CDR3 DNA: TGTGCCAGCAGTCACCAGGGACAGGCGAGAAGCAATCAGCCCCAGCATTTT
CDR3 protein: CASSHQGQARSNQPQHF

J gene: TRBJ2-7
D gene: NA
clone size: NA
V gene: TRBV15
CDR3 DNA: TGTGCCACCAGCAGAGCCCCTTACTACGAGCAGTACTTC
CDR3 protein: CATSRAPYYEQYF

J gene: TRBJ2-5
D gene: TRBD1
clone size: NA
V gene: TRBV30
CDR3 DNA: TGTGCCTGGAGGCTCGCGGGACAGGCCCAAGAGACCCAGTACTTC
CDR3 protein: CAWRLAGQAQETQYF

J gene: TRBJ1-1
D gene: TRBD1
clone size: NA
V gene: TRBV7-2
CDR3 DNA: TGTGCCAGCAGCTCCACCAAGGACAGGAGGGCTTTCTTT
CDR3 protein: CASSSTKDRRAFF

J gene: TRBJ2-6
D gene: TRBD2
clone size: NA
V gene: TRBV30
CDR3 DNA: TGTGCCTGGAGTCCGGGACTAGCGGGAGTAGTCTCTGGGGCCAACGTCCTGACTTTC
CDR3 protein: CAWSPGLAGVVSGANVLTF

J gene: TRBJ2-2
D gene: TRBD1
clone size: few
V gene: TRBV5-1
CDR3 DNA: TGCGCCAGCATTGCGGGACAGGGGGCATATACCGGGGAGCTGTTTTTT
CDR3 protein: CASIAGQGAYTGELFF

J gene: TRBJ1-2
D gene: NA
clone size: NA
V gene: TRBV10-3
CDR3 DNA: TGTGCCATCAGTGAGTCCGGAGCTAACTATGGCTACACCTTC
CDR3 protein: CAISESGANYGYTF

J gene: TRBJ2-2
D gene: NA
clone size: NA
V gene: TRBV29-1
CDR3 DNA: TGCAGCGTTGGACATAGTGCCACCGGGGAGCTGTTTTTT
CDR3 protein: CSVGHSATGELFF

J gene: TRBJ1-4
D gene: NA
clone size: NA
V gene: TRBV7-6
CDR3 DNA: TGTGCCAGCAGCTTGGGAGTCGGGGGGAAACTGTTTTTT
CDR3 protein: CASSLGVGGKLFF

J gene: TRBJ2-3
D gene: NA
clone size: NA
V gene: TRBV30
CDR3 DNA: TGTGCCTGGAGTCCGACTACCTTGACGCAGTATTTT
CDR3 protein: CAWSPTTLTQYF

J gene: TRBJ1-2
D gene: TRBD1
clone size: few
V gene: TRBV30
CDR3 DNA: TGTGCCTGGAGTCGGACAGGGCTTTATGGCTACACCTTC
CDR3 protein: CAWSRTGLYGYTF

J gene: TRBJ2-5
D gene: TRBD2
clone size: few
V gene: TRBV5-1
CDR3 DNA: TGCGCCAGCAGCACCGGGACTAGCGGGAAAGAGACCCAGTACTTC
CDR3 protein: CASSTGTSGKETQYF

J gene: TRBJ2-3
D gene: TRBD2
clone size: once
V gene: TRBV5-1
CDR3 DNA: TGCGCCAGCAGCCAAGGAATCGCGGGAGGGGTGCAGTATTTT
CDR3 protein: CASSQGIAGGVQYF

J gene: TRBJ1-1
D gene: NA
clone size: few
V gene: TRBV19
CDR3 DNA: TGTGCCAGTATCCAGGTTACTGAAGCTTTCTTT
CDR3 protein: CASIQVTEAFF

J gene: TRBJ2-7
D gene: TRBD2
clone size: NA
V gene: TRBV15
CDR3 DNA: TGTGCCACCAGCAGATTGTCCTCGGGACTAGCGGGAGTTGAGCAGTACTTC
CDR3 protein: CATSRLSSGLAGVEQYF

J gene: TRBJ2-4
D gene: TRBD1
clone size: NA
V gene: TRBV4-1
CDR3 DNA: TGCGCCAGCAGGACGGACAGGGGTCCTGGGGGATACAAAAACATTCAGTACTTC
CDR3 protein: CASRTDRGPGGYKNIQYF

J gene: TRBJ2-7
D gene: NA
clone size: NA
V gene: TRBV28
CDR3 DNA: TGTGCCAGCAGTCTCTTCCAGGTGGAGCAGTACTTC
CDR3 protein: CASSLFQVEQYF